These T cell receptor beta chains were read from a single sample in a study of identical twins. TCRdb processed the 5' RACE reads anew with MiXCR; each CDR3 protein has one entry. Of hundreds of thousands of distinct CDR3 sequences detected, approximately 25% appear once; the ten largest clones hold over 2.5%. This same sample was also taken into another study, of T cells expressing NK-cell markers.

Sequencing input: CD4+ T cells sorted from blood. The receptors originated from a woman in her late teens or twenties in good health. Both conserved end residues are part of each CDR3.

v_gene,j_gene,CDR3aa
TRBV28,TRBJ2-7,CASRTGGAAYEQYF
TRBV6-5,TRBJ1-3,CASSSETTGNTIYF
TRBV4-3,TRBJ2-7,CASSHRTGEEDEQYF
TRBV5-1,TRBJ2-7,CARSCRDESYEQYF
TRBV12-3/TRBV12-4,TRBJ2-1,CASSLARRDEQFF
TRBV2,TRBJ2-7,CASSYLGKTYEQYF
TRBV6-1,TRBJ2-7,CASRPGGASVYEQYF
TRBV20-1,TRBJ1-1,CSARVGTEAFF
TRBV10-1,TRBJ1-1,CATSRTGAGTEAFF
TRBV4-1,TRBJ2-3,CASSQVLMADTQYF
TRBV6-5,TRBJ2-3,CASSYSSGSGGGTDTQYF
TRBV30,TRBJ2-3,CAWSYASTDTQYF
TRBV20-1,TRBJ2-1,CRVEGLNNEQFF
TRBV5-8,TRBJ1-2,CASSLASYGYTF
TRBV9,TRBJ1-1,CASSVAPGVGEAFF
TRBV20-1,TRBJ1-4,CSARDWSGLGEKLFF
TRBV12-5,TRBJ2-7,CASGHGLAEPYEQYF
TRBV6-5,TRBJ1-1,CASSYSPGGLSEAFF
TRBV7-2,TRBJ2-2,CASRVRVTGTGELFF
TRBV12-3/TRBV12-4,TRBJ1-4,CASSRTGRPSANEKLFF
TRBV7-6,TRBJ2-3,CASSSGLAGNTDTQYF
TRBV4-3,TRBJ1-3,CASSHQQGAGNTIYF
TRBV6-5,TRBJ2-1,CASSYGQSIEQFF
TRBV5-4,TRBJ2-1,CASRSTVNEQFF
TRBV9,TRBJ2-1,CASSFRLELGEQFF
TRBV20-1,TRBJ2-7,CSARDTRTYEQYF
TRBV30,TRBJ2-5,CAWTRQGGEETQYF
TRBV7-3,TRBJ1-1,CASSLDREGEAFF
TRBV6-2/TRBV6-3,TRBJ2-1,CASSFRLWGDAGEQFF
TRBV12-5,TRBJ2-1,CASGLWPGEVEQFF
TRBV11-3,TRBJ1-6,CASSLEGQNNSPLHF
TRBV18,TRBJ2-7,CASSPGRGAYEQYF
TRBV7-2,TRBJ2-1,CASTDRVGLGEQFF
TRBV27,TRBJ2-2,CASSLLGGWNTGELFF
TRBV12-3/TRBV12-4,TRBJ1-2,CASSQTDGYGYTF
TRBV4-1,TRBJ2-7,CASSQGITGTGEQYF
TRBV20-1,TRBJ1-4,CSAAEGTANEKLFF
TRBV20-1,TRBJ2-7,CSARLPGQRSYEQYF
TRBV2,TRBJ2-7,CASSPQREGHYEQYF
TRBV5-1,TRBJ2-2,CASSWGNTGELFF
TRBV18,TRBJ1-2,CASSPEPGQGIYGYTF
TRBV27,TRBJ1-4,CASSLLSIPPYKLFF
TRBV20-1,TRBJ2-1,CSWDYSVRGQFF
TRBV20-1,TRBJ2-1,CSALSPQGYNEQFF
TRBV29-1,TRBJ2-3,CSVLVGSRTDTQYF
TRBV18,TRBJ1-3,CASSPLGDSGNTIYF